This entry is about one T cell receptor beta chain. The data were obtained in a study of blood T cell repertoires in COVID-19. Study information: The United States, Italy and Spain were the sources of the acute and convalescent COVID-19 samples. PBMCs, B-cell-depleted T cells, or T cells provided the cDNA or gDNA that made up the material.

The CDR3 runs 16 residues. Germline V lookup: CDR1 GTSNPN, CDR2 SVGIG (reference sequence). The V gene end was trimmed by 4 bases and the J gene end by 6 bases; junction bases not matched to a gene: 14. In the original processing: The assay estimated nucleated cells by amplifying reference gene primers. TCRdb's table, derived via immunoSEQ multiplex PCR, lists solely in-frame clones and lacks some. V, J and clone size were drawn from that table, and D and trimming were deduced from the DNA. The sample consists of approximately 140,000 clones, 84% of them appearing once. The rearrangement links TRBV30 to TRBJ2-3; 9 nucleotides align to TRBD2. The source of this sequence is a man between 65 and 85 years old with acute or convalescent COVID-19. The sequenced sample was peripheral blood. The CDR3 sequence: CAWNGLAGPRGDTQYF. The CDR3 DNA sequence: TGTGCCTGGAATGGGCTAGCGGGACCGAGGGGTGATACGCAGTATTTT.